This T cell receptor (beta chain) was sequenced for a study of beta chain features in type 1 diabetes. In the case of this clone: Its antigen remains unknown.

CD45RO/CCR7/CD25/CD127/CD95/CD27 sorting isolated CD4+ naive, central memory, regulatory and stem cell-like memory cells. Trimming took 1 base from V and 8 from J, leaving 14 bases between them. The CDR3 spans 14 residues. CDR1 is LGHNA, CDR2 YSLEER, per germline. General study points: Type 1 diabetes patients had VDJ junctions that carried fewer insertions and more deletions. Within patients, naive, central memory and Treg TCRB repertoires seemed more similar than within healthy donors. Patients with Type 1 diabetes showed moderately but significantly shorter TCRB CDR3s in all four CD4+ subsets.

Expressed TCRB transcripts were sequenced after all isolated RNA was converted to cDNA. Clones were read by immunoSEQ multiplex PCR, and TCRdb kept only the in-frame ones, dropping some. The sample yields 900,000 or so clones, roughly a sixth seen once. The specimen was naive CD4+ T cells from blood. J is TRBJ2-5 and V is TRBV4-3; D remains ambiguous. The TCR originated in a woman aged 18-29 years in good health. The chain's CDR3 is CASSQVGDYGTQYF. CDR3 bases: TGCGCCAGCAGCCAAGTGGGCGATTATGGAACCCAGTACTTC.